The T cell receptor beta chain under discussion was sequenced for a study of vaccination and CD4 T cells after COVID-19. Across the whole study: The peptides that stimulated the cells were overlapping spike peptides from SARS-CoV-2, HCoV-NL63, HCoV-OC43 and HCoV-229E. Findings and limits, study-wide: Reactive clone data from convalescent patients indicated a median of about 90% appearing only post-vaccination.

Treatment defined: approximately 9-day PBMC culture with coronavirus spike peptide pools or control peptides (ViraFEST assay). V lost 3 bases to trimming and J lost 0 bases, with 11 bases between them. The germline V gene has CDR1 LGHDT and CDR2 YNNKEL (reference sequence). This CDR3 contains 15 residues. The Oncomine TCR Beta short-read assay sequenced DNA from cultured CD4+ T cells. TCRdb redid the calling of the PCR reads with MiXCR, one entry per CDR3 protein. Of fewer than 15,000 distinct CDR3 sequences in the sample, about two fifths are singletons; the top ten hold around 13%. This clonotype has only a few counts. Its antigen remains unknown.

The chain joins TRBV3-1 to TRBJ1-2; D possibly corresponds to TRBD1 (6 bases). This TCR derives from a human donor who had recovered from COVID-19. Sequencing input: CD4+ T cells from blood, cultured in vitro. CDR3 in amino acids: CASSQRGTPNYGYTF. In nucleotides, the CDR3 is TGTGCCAGCAGCCAGCGCGGGACACCTAACTATGGCTACACCTTC. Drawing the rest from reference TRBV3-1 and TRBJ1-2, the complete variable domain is DTAVSQTPKYLVTQMGNDKSIKCEQNLGHDTMYWYKQDSKKFLKIMFSYNNKELIINETVPNRFSPKSPDKAHLNLHINSLELGDSAVYFCASSQRGTPNYGYTFGSGTRLTVV.